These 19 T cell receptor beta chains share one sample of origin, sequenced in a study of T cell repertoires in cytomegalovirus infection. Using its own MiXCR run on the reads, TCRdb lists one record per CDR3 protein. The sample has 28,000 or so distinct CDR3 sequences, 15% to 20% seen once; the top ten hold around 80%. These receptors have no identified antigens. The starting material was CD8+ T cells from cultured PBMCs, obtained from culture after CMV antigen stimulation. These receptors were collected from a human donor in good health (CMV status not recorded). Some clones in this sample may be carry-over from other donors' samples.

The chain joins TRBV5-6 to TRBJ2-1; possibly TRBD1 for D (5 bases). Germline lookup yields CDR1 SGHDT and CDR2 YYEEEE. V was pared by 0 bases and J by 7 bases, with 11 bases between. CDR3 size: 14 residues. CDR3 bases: TGTGCCAGCAGCTTGGGGCAGGGAAGGAATGAGCAGTTCTTC. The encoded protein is CASSLGQGRNEQFF.

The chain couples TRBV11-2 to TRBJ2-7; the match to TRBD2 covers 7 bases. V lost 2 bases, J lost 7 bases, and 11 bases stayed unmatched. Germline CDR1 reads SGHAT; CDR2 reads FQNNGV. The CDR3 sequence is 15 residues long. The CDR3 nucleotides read TGTGCCAGCAGCTTAAGGGCGGGAGAGGAGGGAGAGCAGTACTTC. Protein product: CASSLRAGEEGEQYF.

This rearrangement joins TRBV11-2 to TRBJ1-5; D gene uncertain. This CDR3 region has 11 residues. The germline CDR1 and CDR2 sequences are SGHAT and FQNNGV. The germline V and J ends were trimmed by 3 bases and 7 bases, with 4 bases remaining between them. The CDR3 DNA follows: TGTGCCAGCAGCTTTTCGCAGCCCCAGCATTTT. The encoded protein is CASSFSQPQHF.

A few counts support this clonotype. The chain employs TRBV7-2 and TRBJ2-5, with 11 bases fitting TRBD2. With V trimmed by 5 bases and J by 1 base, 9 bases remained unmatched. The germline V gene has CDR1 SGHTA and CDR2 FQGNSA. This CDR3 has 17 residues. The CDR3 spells CASSHRSGLAAQETQYF. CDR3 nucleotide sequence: TGTGCCAGCAGCCACCGGTCGGGACTAGCGGCCCAAGAGACCCAGTACTTC.

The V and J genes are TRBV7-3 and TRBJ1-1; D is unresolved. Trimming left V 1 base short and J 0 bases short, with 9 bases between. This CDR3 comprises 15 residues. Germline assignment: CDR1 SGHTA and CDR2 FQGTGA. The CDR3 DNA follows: TGTGCCAGCAGCTTAAGAGGTAACATGAACACTGAAGCTTTCTTT. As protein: CASSLRGNMNTEAFF.

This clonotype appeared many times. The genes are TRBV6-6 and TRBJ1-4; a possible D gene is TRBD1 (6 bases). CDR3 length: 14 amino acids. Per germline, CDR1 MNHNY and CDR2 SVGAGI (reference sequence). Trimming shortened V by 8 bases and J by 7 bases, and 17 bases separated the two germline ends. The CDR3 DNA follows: TGTGCCAGCCGTCTTCCGGGCAGGGGTGAAAAACTGTTTTTT. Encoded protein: CASRLPGRGEKLFF.

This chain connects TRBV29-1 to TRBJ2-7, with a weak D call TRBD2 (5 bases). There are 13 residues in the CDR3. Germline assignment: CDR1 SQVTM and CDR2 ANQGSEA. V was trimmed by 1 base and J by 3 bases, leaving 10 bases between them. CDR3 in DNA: TGCAGCGTTGAAGCCTCAGAGGGCTACGAGCAGTACTTC. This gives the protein CSVEASEGYEQYF.

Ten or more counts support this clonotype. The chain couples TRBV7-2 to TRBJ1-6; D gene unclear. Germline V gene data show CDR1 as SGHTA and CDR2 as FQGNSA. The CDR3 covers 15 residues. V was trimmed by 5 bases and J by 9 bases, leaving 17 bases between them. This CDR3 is CASSPDQGIGSPLHF. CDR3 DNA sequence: TGTGCCAGCAGCCCGGACCAAGGGATAGGTTCACCCCTCCACTTT.

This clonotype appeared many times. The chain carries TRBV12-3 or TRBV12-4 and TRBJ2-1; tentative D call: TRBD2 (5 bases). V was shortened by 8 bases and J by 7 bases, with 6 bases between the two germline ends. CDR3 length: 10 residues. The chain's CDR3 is CASGLNEQFF. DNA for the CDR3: TGTGCCAGCGGACTTAATGAGCAGTTCTTC.

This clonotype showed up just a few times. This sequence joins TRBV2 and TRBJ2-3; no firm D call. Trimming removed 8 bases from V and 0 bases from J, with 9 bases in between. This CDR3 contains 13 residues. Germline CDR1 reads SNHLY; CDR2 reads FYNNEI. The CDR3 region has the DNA TGTGCCAGCCCCCGGATTAGCACAGATACGCAGTATTTT. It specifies CASPRISTDTQYF.

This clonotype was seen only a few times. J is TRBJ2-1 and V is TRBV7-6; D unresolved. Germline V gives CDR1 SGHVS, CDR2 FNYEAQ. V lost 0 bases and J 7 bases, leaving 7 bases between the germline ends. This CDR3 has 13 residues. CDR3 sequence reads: CASSLALTNEQFF. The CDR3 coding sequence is TGTGCCAGCAGCTTAGCGCTTACGAATGAGCAGTTCTTC.

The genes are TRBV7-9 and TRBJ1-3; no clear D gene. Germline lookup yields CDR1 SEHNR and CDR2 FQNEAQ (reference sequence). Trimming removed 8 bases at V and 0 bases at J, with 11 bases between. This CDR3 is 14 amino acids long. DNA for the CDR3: TGTGCCAGCGAGGGCACCATCTCTGGAAACACCATATATTTT. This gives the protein CASEGTISGNTIYF. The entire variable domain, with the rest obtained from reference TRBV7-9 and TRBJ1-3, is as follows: DTGVSQNPRHKITKRGQNVTFRCDPISEHNRLYWYRQTLGQGPEFLTYFQNEAQLEKSRLLSDRFSAERPKGSFSTLEIQRTEQGDSAMYLCASEGTISGNTIYFGEGSWLTVV.

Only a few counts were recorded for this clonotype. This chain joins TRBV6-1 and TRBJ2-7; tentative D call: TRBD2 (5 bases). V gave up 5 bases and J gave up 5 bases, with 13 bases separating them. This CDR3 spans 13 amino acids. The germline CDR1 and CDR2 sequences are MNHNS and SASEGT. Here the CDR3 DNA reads TGTGCCAGCAGTTTCCGTCCCGGGGACGAGCAGTACTTC. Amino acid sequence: CASSFRPGDEQYF.

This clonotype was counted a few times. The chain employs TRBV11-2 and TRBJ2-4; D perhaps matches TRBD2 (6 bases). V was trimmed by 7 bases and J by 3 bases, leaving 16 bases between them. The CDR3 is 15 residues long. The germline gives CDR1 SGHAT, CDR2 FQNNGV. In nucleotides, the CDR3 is TGTGCCAGCACTGCGGGGAATCCGGTCAAAAACATTCAGTACTTC. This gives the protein CASTAGNPVKNIQYF.

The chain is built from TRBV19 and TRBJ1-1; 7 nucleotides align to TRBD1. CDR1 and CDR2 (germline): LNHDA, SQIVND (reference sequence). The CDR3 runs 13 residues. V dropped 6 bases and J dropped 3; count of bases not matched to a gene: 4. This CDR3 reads CASRITGDTEAFF. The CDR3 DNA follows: TGTGCCAGTAGAATTACAGGGGACACTGAAGCTTTCTTT.

The CDR3 DNA sequence: TGTGCCAGCAGCTTAGAGGGGCCCTCCTACGAGCAGTACTTC. Its translation is CASSLEGPSYEQYF. This chain connects TRBV7-3 to TRBJ2-7; D possibly matches TRBD1 or TRBD2 (5 bases each). Looked up from germline, CDR1 is SGHTA and CDR2 is FQGTGA. The CDR3 runs 14 residues. The V gene lost 2 bases and the J gene lost 0 bases, with 8 bases spanning the gap.

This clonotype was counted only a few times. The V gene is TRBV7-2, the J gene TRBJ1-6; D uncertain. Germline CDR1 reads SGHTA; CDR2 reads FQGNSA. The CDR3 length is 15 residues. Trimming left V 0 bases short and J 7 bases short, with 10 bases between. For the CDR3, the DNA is TGTGCCAGCAGCTTAGCTCTGGTCACGAATTCACCCCTCCACTTT. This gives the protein CASSLALVTNSPLHF.

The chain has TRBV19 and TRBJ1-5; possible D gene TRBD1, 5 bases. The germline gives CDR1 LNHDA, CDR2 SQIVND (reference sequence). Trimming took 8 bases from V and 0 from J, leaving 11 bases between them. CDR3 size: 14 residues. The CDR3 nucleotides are TGTGCCAGTCAAGACAGACTTAGCAATCAGCCCCAGCATTTT. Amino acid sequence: CASQDRLSNQPQHF.

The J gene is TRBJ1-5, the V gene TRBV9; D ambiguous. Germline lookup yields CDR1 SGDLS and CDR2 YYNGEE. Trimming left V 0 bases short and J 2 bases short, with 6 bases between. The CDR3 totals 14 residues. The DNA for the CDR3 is TGTGCCAGCAGCGTAGGGGCGGGCAATCAGCCCCAGCATTTT. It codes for CASSVGAGNQPQHF.